Shown below are 16 T cell receptor beta chains from a single sample sequenced in a study of CD8 T cell repertoires and HIV-1 epitope variants. Which antigens these TCRs recognize remains unknown. The data were produced by immunoSEQ multiplex PCR, yet TCRdb's version contains in-frame clones alone and is incomplete. The sample includes about 5,800 clones, around 70% of them seen just once. The sample comprised cultured CD8+ T cells derived from PBMCs. These receptors all stem from a male donor with HIV.

V gene TRBV6-5 combines with J gene TRBJ2-2, with D possibly matching TRBD1 (6 bases). V gave up 2 bases and J gave up 5 bases, with 15 bases separating them. Germline V gene lookup returns CDR1 MNHEY and CDR2 SVGAGI. CDR3 length: 16 residues. The CDR3 DNA follows: TGTGCCAGCAGTTACGGAACAGGGTCGGGTACCGGGGAGCTGTTTTTT. Translation: CASSYGTGSGTGELFF.

This clone was found a few times. V gene TRBV2 combines with J gene TRBJ2-7; no clear D. CDR3 size: 9 residues. Trimming removed 6 bases from V and 3 bases from J, with 0 bases in between. From germline, CDR1 is SNHLY and CDR2 FYNNEI. CDR3 protein: CASSYEQYF. The CDR3 DNA reads TGTGCCAGCAGCTACGAGCAGTACTTC.

As for this clone: In the same sample, other DNA sequences code for this CDR3. V gene TRBV10-3 combines with J gene TRBJ1-1; D is unclear. The CDR3 extends over 12 amino acids. The germline V gene encodes CDR1 ENHRY and CDR2 SYGVKD. V lost 3 bases and J 3 bases, leaving 5 bases between the germline ends. CDR3 region: CAISEGDTEAFF. DNA of the CDR3: TGTGCCATCAGTGAAGGCGACACTGAAGCTTTCTTT.

In this sample, this clone turned up a few times. The chain combines TRBV27 with TRBJ1-1; D is ambiguous. V lost 0 bases, J lost 4 bases, and 9 bases lay in between. The length of the CDR3 is 14 residues. The germline V gene has CDR1 MNHEY and CDR2 SMNVEV (reference sequence). CDR3 in amino acids: CASSLSGVATEAFF. DNA of the CDR3: TGTGCCAGCAGTTTATCCGGTGTCGCCACTGAAGCTTTCTTT.

V usage is TRBV5-1 and J usage is TRBJ2-3; D may be TRBD1 (8 bases). V lost 0 bases, J lost 2 bases, and 16 bases lay in between. CDR1 SGHRS and CDR2 YFSETQ come from the germline V gene. The CDR3 consists of 17 residues. The CDR3 loop reads CASSLDQGAGDTDTQYF. CDR3 in DNA: TGCGCCAGCAGCTTGGACCAGGGGGCGGGAGACACAGATACGCAGTATTTT.

The chain links TRBV4-3 to TRBJ2-3; D may be TRBD1 (6 bases). The germline gives CDR1 LGHNA, CDR2 YSLEER. This CDR3 contains 15 residues. V lost 0 bases and J 0 bases, leaving 7 bases between the germline ends. The CDR3 spells CASSQDTGSTDTQYF. CDR3 nucleotides: TGCGCCAGCAGCCAAGATACAGGGAGCACAGATACGCAGTATTTT.

This clone occurred a few times. The CDR3 nucleotides read TGTGCCAGCAGTTTCGGGACAGGGGACGAGCAGTACTTC. The encoded protein is CASSFGTGDEQYF. The rearrangement uses TRBV27 and TRBJ2-7, with TRBD1 matching over 10 bases. V gave up 3 bases and J gave up 5 bases; unmatched junction bases: 1. Looked up from germline, CDR1 is MNHEY and CDR2 is SMNVEV (reference sequence). CDR3 size: 13 residues.

V is TRBV5-1 and J is TRBJ2-5; D tentatively fits TRBD1 or TRBD2 (5 bases each). The end of the DNA fits TRBJ2-7 better, so the J call may be wrong. This CDR3 spans 13 amino acids. Germline-derived CDR1 and CDR2 are SGHRS and YFSETQ. DNA for the CDR3: TGCGCCAGCAGCCCCTGGGACCCTAACGAGCAGTACTTC. It specifies CASSPWDPNEQYF.

The genes are TRBV7-6 and TRBJ2-7; possibly TRBD2 for D (6 bases). Germline V gene lookup returns CDR1 SGHVS and CDR2 FNYEAQ. The CDR3 spans 14 residues. V gave up 0 bases and J gave up 5 bases, with 11 bases separating them. CDR3 DNA: TGTGCCAGCAGCTTAGCAGGGGCGGGAAACGAGCAGTACTTC. Translated: CASSLAGAGNEQYF.

This clone was recorded once. This rearrangement joins TRBV7-6 to TRBJ2-2; TRBD2 is a possible D gene (6 bases). Per germline, CDR1 SGHVS and CDR2 FNYEAQ. The V end was cut by 2 bases, the J end by 7 bases, with 14 bases between. This CDR3 has 15 amino acids. The CDR3: CASSLSGGAGGELFF. The CDR3 coding sequence is TGTGCCAGCAGCTTAAGTGGAGGGGCGGGCGGGGAGCTGTTTTTT.

V usage is TRBV28 and J usage is TRBJ1-2; D is perhaps TRBD1 (5 bases). CDR1 and CDR2 (germline): MDHEN, SYDVKM. CDR3 size: 13 residues. V was shortened by 4 bases and J by 3 bases, with 9 bases between the two germline ends. CDR3 loop: CASSWGEDYGYTF. The DNA for the CDR3 is TGTGCCAGCAGTTGGGGGGAGGACTATGGCTACACCTTC.

This chain uses TRBV5-1 with TRBJ2-1; TRBD1 matches 7 bases. Germline V gives CDR1 SGHRS, CDR2 YFSETQ. V lost 3 bases and J lost 5; bases outside the gene matches: 5. The CDR3 contains 14 residues. The CDR3 coding sequence is TGCGCCAGCAGCTCCGGGACAGCAAACAATGAGCAGTTCTTC. Protein product: CASSSGTANNEQFF.

V and J are TRBV30 and TRBJ2-5; D remains ambiguous. Trimming cost V 0 bases and J 3 bases, with 5 bases left between them. Germline values: CDR1 GTSNPN, CDR2 SVGIG (reference sequence). The CDR3 length is 12 residues. CDR3 region: CAWSVMEETQYF. The CDR3 DNA reads TGTGCCTGGAGTGTAATGGAAGAGACCCAGTACTTC.

This clone was detected only a few times. The chain couples TRBV28 to TRBJ2-3, with D possibly matching TRBD1 (6 bases). Germline V gives CDR1 MDHEN, CDR2 SYDVKM. The CDR3 sequence is 13 residues long. V was pared by 4 bases and J by 4 bases, with 9 bases between. CDR3 residues: CASSWTAADTQYF. Here the CDR3 DNA reads TGTGCCAGCAGTTGGACAGCCGCAGATACGCAGTATTTT.

The chain joins TRBV27 to TRBJ2-2; 7 bases align to TRBD1. Per the germline V gene, CDR1 is MNHEY and CDR2 is SMNVEV (reference sequence). V trimming: 6 bases; J trimming: 3 bases; junction bases outside the gene matches: 4. This CDR3 region has 14 residues. The CDR3 sequence: CASSSTGDTGELFF. Here the CDR3 DNA reads TGTGCCAGCAGCTCCACAGGGGACACCGGGGAGCTGTTTTTT.

The sample holds a few counts of this clone. The chain carries TRBV5-1 and TRBJ1-6; TRBD1 aligns across 8 bases. Germline lookup yields CDR1 SGHRS and CDR2 YFSETQ. The CDR3 extends over 14 amino acids. With V trimmed by 0 bases and J by 13 bases, 6 bases remained unmatched. CDR3 nucleotides: TGCGCCAGCAGCTTGGAAGGACAGGGCGACCCCCTCCACTTT. Protein sequence: CASSLEGQGDPLHF.